The clone carrying this TCR beta chain was seen many times. Its cognate antigen is unknown. This entry is derived from a study of regulatory T cells in long-lasting Graves disease. Study-wide background: Disease was considered persistent Graves' disease after over 5 years of antithyroid drugs (with positive TSH receptor antibodies).

Findings of the study overall: Less diverse TCR repertoires were seen in persistent Graves' patients than in newly diagnosed ones. Shared public clonotypes totalled over 2,500 in persistent patients, compared with about 970 in new patients.

Time point meaning: persistent/refractory GD, antithyroid drugs over 5 years with positive TRAb. Researchers made the TCR library from RNA that was extracted from PBMCs. Germline trimming cut 5 bases from V and 4 bases from J; bases unmatched to any gene: 11. CDR1 is MDHEN and CDR2 is SYDVKM in the germline V gene. This CDR3 has 17 residues. Arm-PCR with iRepertoire HTBI primers amplified the CDR3 regions for these TCR beta libraries. Source study methods: Samples collectively showed 60 to 75 TRBV and approximately 13 TRBJ segments. TCRdb reprocessed the multiplex PCR reads via MiXCR and lists one record per CDR3 protein. TCRdb's processing, not the study's, gives the V and J calls here. The data hold roughly 360,000 distinct CDR3 sequences, with approximately 25% observed a single time.

Sequenced here: peripheral blood mononuclear cells (PBMCs), sampled when the disease was refractory, from a patient treated with antithyroid drugs. The J gene is TRBJ1-1, the V gene TRBV28, with 12 positions matching TRBD1. The receptor comes from a woman between 35 and 50 years old with Graves disease. In DNA, the CDR3 is TGTGCCAGCAGTCAACCGGGACAGGGGGCGTTCGGCACTGAAGCTTTCTTT. Translation gives CASSQPGQGAFGTEAFF.